These 15 T cell receptor beta chains came from one sample sequenced in a study of prognosis after radiotherapy for stage I lung cancer. Genomic DNA served as the source from which two-round multiplex PCR generated TCR beta CDR3 amplicons. Initially, in first-round PCR, primers specific to each TRBV and TRBJ gene were used. TCRdb re-called the multiplex PCR reads with MiXCR, one entry per CDR3 protein. In the table there are about 59,000 distinct CDR3 sequences, about 26% of which are singletons. Source: PBMCs, taken before or after stereotactic body radiation therapy (not recorded which). The receptors were gathered from a donor over 45 with non-small cell lung cancer.

In its sample, this clonotype was seen a few times. A much larger clonotype is one base distant, so this may be a read error. This chain uses TRBV14 with TRBJ2-1; possibly TRBD2 for D (5 bases). The germline V gene has CDR1 SGHDN and CDR2 FVKESK. V lost 2 bases to trimming and J lost 6 bases, with 11 bases between them. CDR3 length: 14 amino acids. CDR3 region: CASSQLEGTNEQFF. The CDR3 DNA reads as TGTGCCAGCAGCCAACTAGAGGGTACCAATGAGCAGTTCTTC.

At least ten counts were recorded for this clonotype. The chain combines TRBV7-3 with TRBJ2-1; 11 positions agree with TRBD1. With V trimmed by 4 bases and J by 7 bases, 3 bases remained unmatched. CDR3 length: 14 amino acids. Germline CDR1 and CDR2: SGHTA and FQGTGA. The CDR3 is CASSSGTGGNEQFF. The DNA of the CDR3 is TGTGCCAGCAGCTCCGGGACAGGGGGGAATGAGCAGTTCTTC.

V and J are TRBV2 and TRBJ2-3, with D hard to call. Germline V lookup: CDR1 SNHLY, CDR2 FYNNEI. V was trimmed by 6 bases and J by 2 bases, leaving 15 bases between them. There are 15 residues in the CDR3. Here the CDR3 reads CASRGGTLITDTQYF. CDR3 sequence (DNA): TGTGCCAGCAGGGGCGGCACTCTAATCACAGATACGCAGTATTTT.

In this sample, this clonotype turned up many times. The chain links TRBV3-1 to TRBJ1-3; TRBD1 aligns across 7 bases. CDR3 size: 15 residues. Germline V gene sequence: CDR1 LGHDT, CDR2 YNNKEL (reference sequence). J gave up 2 bases and V 4 bases, and 5 bases lay outside the gene matches. The CDR3 reads CASSPTGTAGNTIYF. The CDR3, as DNA: TGTGCCAGCAGCCCGACCGGGACAGCTGGAAACACCATATATTTT.

A note on this clonotype: A read error may explain this, as a much larger clone is one base away. V is TRBV6-9 and J is TRBJ1-1; 9 bases map to TRBD1. CDR3 length: 14 amino acids. After removal of 3 bases from V and 11 bases from J, the junction contained 10 bases not matched to a gene. CDR1 is MNHGY and CDR2 is SVAAGI in the germline V gene. In DNA, the CDR3 is TGTGCCAGCAGTTACTCGAACGACAGGGGGAAGGCTTTCTTT. Translation gives CASSYSNDRGKAFF.

This clonotype was recorded at least ten times. The J gene is TRBJ2-3, the V gene TRBV20-1; D could derive from TRBD1 or TRBD2 (5 bases each). V was cut by 3 bases and J by 0 bases, with 13 bases left in between. The CDR3 is made up of 15 amino acids. Germline loops: CDR1 DFQATT, CDR2 SNEGSKA (reference sequence). Written as DNA, the CDR3 is TGCAGTGCTAGTTCCCGGGGCCATAGCACAGATACGCAGTATTTT. Its protein product is CSASSRGHSTDTQYF.

About this clonotype itself: A junction end diverges from the germline sequence, so it may reflect a read error. V usage is TRBV6-1 and J usage is TRBJ2-2; D tentatively reads TRBD1 or TRBD2 (7 bases each). Germline CDR1 reads MNHNS; CDR2 reads SASEGT. This CDR3 region has 16 residues. The CDR3 here is CASSRGGVPNTVELFF. The CDR3 DNA is TGTGCCAGCAGCAGGGGGGGAGTCCCGAACACCGTGGAGCTGTTTTTT.

This clonotype was counted ten times or more. V and J are TRBV9 and TRBJ2-2; 7 bases agree with TRBD1. Germline assignment: CDR1 SGDLS and CDR2 YYNGEE. J lost 5 bases, V lost 4 bases, and 8 bases had no gene match. This CDR3 is built from 15 residues. The CDR3 loop is CASSPRQGTTGELFF. In nucleotides, the CDR3 is TGTGCCAGCAGCCCCCGACAGGGAACGACCGGGGAGCTGTTTTTT.

Regarding this clonotype: A far larger clone is only one base removed, so a read error is likely. This is likely a read error, given that the CDR3 carries no conserved phenylalanine or tryptophan at its end. The CDR3, as DNA: TGCGCGGTGGCAAACTCCTACGAGCAGTACTTA. It encodes CAVANSYEQYL. The chain uses TRBV6-2 or TRBV6-3 and TRBJ2-7, with no clear D. The V gene's germline CDR1 is MNHEY and CDR2 SVGEGT. This CDR3 spans 11 amino acids.

The rearrangement joins TRBV12-3 or TRBV12-4 to TRBJ2-1; no clear D. V lost 6 bases and J lost 0, with 9 bases in between. The CDR3 contains 14 residues. The CDR3 loop reads CASSPLLSYNEQFF. The CDR3 region has the DNA TGTGCCAGCAGCCCACTCCTCTCCTACAATGAGCAGTTCTTC.

This clonotype was seen ten or more times. The chain carries TRBV7-9 and TRBJ2-7, with D perhaps TRBD1 (6 bases). CDR1 is SEHNR, CDR2 FQNEAQ, per germline (reference sequence). CDR3 length: 12 residues. Deletions cut 5 bases from V and 6 bases from J, with 11 bases between. For the CDR3, the DNA is TGTGCCAGCAGCCTGACAGGCCCCGAGCAGTACTTC. This translates into CASSLTGPEQYF. Complete variable domain (other parts from reference TRBV7-9 and TRBJ2-7): DTGVSQNPRHKITKRGQNVTFRCDPISEHNRLYWYRQTLGQGPEFLTYFQNEAQLEKSRLLSDRFSAERPKGSFSTLEIQRTEQGDSAMYLCASSLTGPEQYFGPGTRLTVT.

In its sample, this clonotype was seen many times. This sequence joins TRBV12-3 or TRBV12-4 and TRBJ1-2; unclear D gene. Trimming removed 6 bases at V and 4 bases at J, with 12 bases between. The CDR3 has 13 residues. The CDR3 sequence is CASSNGRSYGYTF. The CDR3 coding sequence is TGTGCCAGCAGCAACGGACGGAGCTATGGCTACACCTTC.

This clonotype was recorded at least ten times. The V call is TRBV11-2, the J call TRBJ2-2; 8 nucleotides align to TRBD2. The CDR3 totals 16 residues. CDR1 and CDR2 (germline): SGHAT, FQNNGV. V lost 2 bases, J lost 0 bases, and 2 bases stayed unmatched. For the CDR3, the DNA is TGTGCCAGCAGCTTATCTAGCGGGCCGAACACCGGGGAGCTGTTTTTT. This codes for CASSLSSGPNTGELFF.

The table lists this clonotype with many counts. The rearrangement joins TRBV24-1 to TRBJ1-5, with TRBD1 matching 9 bases. The CDR3 consists of 16 residues. V was clipped by 2 bases and J by 7 bases; unmatched bases: 8. Germline CDR1 and CDR2: KGHDR and SFDVKD. The CDR3 region is CATSDSGQGYMQPQHF. The CDR3 nucleotides read TGTGCCACCAGTGATTCGGGACAGGGTTATATGCAGCCCCAGCATTTT.

Comments on this clonotype: This likely traces to a read error, being one base from a far larger clone. This rearrangement joins TRBV6-2 or TRBV6-3 to TRBJ2-7; 10 positions agree with TRBD2. The germline CDR1 and CDR2 sequences are MNHEY and SVGEGT. This CDR3 contains 16 residues. Losses at the gene ends were 5 bases for V and 7 bases for J; bases not matched to a gene: 14. This CDR3 is CASSPRVSGGVNEQYF. The CDR3 bases are TGTGCCAGCAGTCCTCGGGTGAGCGGGGGGGTGAATGAGCAGTACTTC.